Following are 20 T cell receptor beta chains from one sample sequenced in a study of T cell changes during pregnancy in multiple sclerosis. The data were produced by immunoSEQ multiplex PCR, yet TCRdb's version contains in-frame clones alone and is incomplete. Among under 100,000 clones, 75% to 95% were seen once, and the ten largest hold 1.5% to 2%. Sequencing was performed on peripheral blood, taken in the first trimester of pregnancy. Source of these receptors: a female donor in good health, enrolled as a control in a pregnancy study.

The V gene is TRBV7-2, the J gene TRBJ2-1, with 8 bases that match TRBD2. CDR1 and CDR2 from the germline V gene are SGHTA and FQGNSA. With 5 bases clipped from V and 7 bases from J, the junction kept 13 bases outside the gene matches. The CDR3 runs to 16 residues. This chain's CDR3 is CASSATGTRGANEQFF. As DNA, the CDR3 is TGTGCCAGCAGCGCCACCGGGACTAGGGGTGCGAATGAGCAGTTCTTC.

The chain combines TRBV27 with TRBJ1-2; D is possibly TRBD1 (6 bases). The V end was cut by 2 bases, the J end by 8 bases, with 18 bases between. The CDR3 runs 15 residues. Germline V gene sequence: CDR1 MNHEY, CDR2 SMNVEV (reference sequence). The CDR3 DNA reads as TGTGCCAGCAGTTTACGGGCGGAGCAGGGGTGGGGCTACACCTTC. This translates into CASSLRAEQGWGYTF.

The chain uses TRBV7-8 and TRBJ2-5, with D maybe TRBD2 (5 bases). CDR3 length: 12 residues. V was shortened by 0 bases and J by 10 bases, with 9 bases between the two germline ends. Germline-derived CDR1 and CDR2 are SGHVS and FQNEAQ. The CDR3 loop reads CASSLAGRDQYF. The CDR3 coding sequence is TGTGCCAGCAGCTTAGCTGGCCGGGACCAGTACTTC.

The rearrangement joins TRBV10-3 to TRBJ2-7; 7 positions agree with TRBD1. J was trimmed by 4 bases and V by 3 bases; bases with no gene match: 9. The germline V gene has CDR1 ENHRY and CDR2 SYGVKD. The length of the CDR3 is 15 residues. The CDR3 protein is CAISDSETGIYEQYF. CDR3 nucleotide sequence: TGTGCCATCAGTGATAGCGAGACAGGGATTTACGAGCAGTACTTC.

This rearrangement joins TRBV7-2 to TRBJ1-6; TRBD1 aligns across 10 bases. CDR1 and CDR2 from the germline V gene are SGHTA and FQGNSA. The CDR3 has 15 amino acids. The V and J ends lost 5 bases and 6 bases, in that order; junction bases with no gene match: 4. CDR3 sequence: CASSGRTGGNSPLHF. In nucleotides, the CDR3 is TGTGCCAGCAGCGGGAGGACAGGGGGTAATTCACCCCTCCACTTT.

The chain employs TRBV9 and TRBJ1-1, with unresolved D. Per germline, CDR1 SGDLS and CDR2 YYNGEE. Trimming pared 4 bases from V and 5 bases from J, leaving 15 bases between. The CDR3 is 14 residues long. The CDR3 DNA sequence: TGTGCCAGCAGCCCCCGAGGAGGTTTTACTGAAGCTTTCTTT. Translating gives CASSPRGGFTEAFF.

This chain links TRBV7-2 with TRBJ1-2; D is possibly TRBD1 (6 bases). The CDR3 consists of 14 residues. V was shortened by 2 bases and J by 5 bases, with 12 bases between the two germline ends. Germline V CDR1 and CDR2: SGHTA, FQGNSA. The CDR3 DNA follows: TGTGCCAGCAGCTTATACGGACAGACTTATGGCTACACCTTC. Protein product: CASSLYGQTYGYTF.

This clone showed up just once. The rearrangement links TRBV11-2 to TRBJ2-2, with D perhaps TRBD1 (5 bases). The CDR3 runs 12 residues. The ends were cut back, 6 bases at V and 13 bases at J, with 15 bases in the middle. The germline V gene encodes CDR1 SGHAT and CDR2 FQNNGV. The CDR3 nucleotides are TGTGCCAGCAGATTACAGGCGTCCGGGCTGTTTTTT. The encoded protein is CASRLQASGLFF.

This rearrangement joins TRBV18 to TRBJ1-4; 10 bases match TRBD1. This CDR3 has 14 amino acids. The V gene's germline CDR1 is KGHSH and CDR2 LQKENI. Trimming at V came to 6 bases and at J to 8 bases, leaving 6 bases not matched to a gene. As DNA, the CDR3 is TGTGCCAGCTCCCGGGACAGGGGAAGCGAAAAACTGTTTTTT. The encoded protein is CASSRDRGSEKLFF.

The table lists this clone with a count of one. This chain joins TRBV7-9 and TRBJ1-2; 8 nucleotides align to TRBD1. The germline V gene has CDR1 SEHNR and CDR2 FQNEAQ (reference sequence). The CDR3 is 16 residues long. J gave up 0 bases and V 1 base, and 4 bases lay outside the gene matches. CDR3 nucleotides: TGTGCCAGCAGCTTAGGGGGACAGGAAGCTAACTATGGCTACACCTTC. Translation gives CASSLGGQEANYGYTF. Full variable domain (missing parts from reference TRBV7-9 and TRBJ1-2): DTGVSQNPRHKITKRGQNVTFRCDPISEHNRLYWYRQTLGQGPEFLTYFQNEAQLEKSRLLSDRFSAERPKGSFSTLEIQRTEQGDSAMYLCASSLGGQEANYGYTFGSGTRLTVV.

This clone appeared once. This chain joins TRBV27 and TRBJ2-7; D is unresolved. Trimming stripped 6 bases from V and 7 bases from J, with 16 bases between. The length of the CDR3 is 13 residues. Per germline, CDR1 MNHEY and CDR2 SMNVEV (reference sequence). CDR3 loop: CASRPTRVGEQYF. DNA of the CDR3: TGTGCCAGCAGGCCCACACGGGTCGGAGAGCAGTACTTC.

The chain is built from TRBV11-1 and TRBJ1-1; TRBD1 matches 9 bases. Germline lookup yields CDR1 SGHAT and CDR2 FQDESV (reference sequence). V was clipped by 5 bases and J by 1 base; unmatched bases: 2. The CDR3 runs 14 residues. The CDR3 coding sequence is TGTGCCAGCAGCCCACAGGGGGCGAACACTGAAGCTTTCTTT. Amino acid sequence: CASSPQGANTEAFF.

The chain combines TRBV6-6 with TRBJ1-1; weak D call: TRBD1 (5 bases). Germline values: CDR1 MNHNY, CDR2 SVGAGI (reference sequence). Trimming removed 6 bases at V and 5 bases at J, with 19 bases between. The CDR3 runs 15 residues. The CDR3 sequence is CASSPIGRGRTEAFF. The DNA of the CDR3 is TGTGCCAGCAGCCCCATAGGACGGGGGAGGACTGAAGCTTTCTTT.

The rearrangement links TRBV14 to TRBJ1-4, with TRBD1 as a possible D gene (6 bases). There are 14 residues in the CDR3. V lost 1 base and J lost 6, with 9 bases in between. The germline gives CDR1 SGHDN, CDR2 FVKESK. CDR3 amino acids: CASSQAGVDEKLFF. The CDR3 DNA sequence: TGTGCCAGCAGCCAAGCAGGGGTGGATGAAAAACTGTTTTTT.

The V gene is TRBV20-1, the J gene TRBJ1-2; D is perhaps TRBD1 (5 bases). The CDR3 is 11 residues long. V lost 4 bases, J lost 7 bases, and 10 bases lay in between. Looked up from germline, CDR1 is DFQATT and CDR2 is SNEGSKA (reference sequence). The CDR3 loop is CSAKGWVGYTF. The CDR3 DNA reads as TGCAGTGCTAAGGGGTGGGTTGGCTACACCTTC.

The genes are TRBV11-2 and TRBJ2-2; 12 nucleotides agree with TRBD2. The J segment lost 0 bases and the V segment lost 7 bases, leaving 9 bases of the junction unmatched. The CDR3 covers 18 residues. CDR1 and CDR2 (germline): SGHAT, FQNNGV. The CDR3 bases are TGTGCCAGCAAACCCGGCCTAGCGGGGGGGGCGAACACCGGGGAGCTGTTTTTT. Translation gives CASKPGLAGGANTGELFF.

The rearrangement uses TRBV4-3 and TRBJ2-1; TRBD2 might be the D (6 bases). Germline V gives CDR1 LGHNA, CDR2 YSLEER. V was shortened by 0 bases and J by 7 bases, with 19 bases between the two germline ends. This CDR3 comprises 17 residues. CDR3 loop: CASSQEVIGGRTNEQFF. CDR3 in DNA: TGCGCCAGCAGCCAAGAGGTGATCGGGGGACGAACAAATGAGCAGTTCTTC.

The table lists this clone with a few counts. In nucleotides, the CDR3 is TGCGCCAGCAGCTTGGGAGTTGGCTACACCTTC. It codes for CASSLGVGYTF. The chain employs TRBV5-1 and TRBJ1-2, with D unresolved. V gave up 0 bases and J gave up 7 bases, with 4 bases separating them. Germline V lookup: CDR1 SGHRS, CDR2 YFSETQ. The CDR3 loop spans 11 amino acids. Together with reference TRBV5-1 and TRBJ1-2, the CDR3 gives the full variable domain: KAGVTQTPRYLIKTRGQQVTLSCSPISGHRSVSWYQQTPGQGLQFLFEYFSETQRNKGNFPGRFSGRQFSNSRSEMNVSTLELGDSALYLCASSLGVGYTFGSGTRLTVV.

The chain combines TRBV28 with TRBJ2-7; maybe TRBD1 (5 bases). CDR3 length: 16 residues. Germline CDR1 and CDR2: MDHEN and SYDVKM. Trimming shortened V by 5 bases and J by 3 bases, and 20 bases separated the two germline ends. The CDR3 here is CASSPSAGLGLYEQYF. As DNA, the CDR3 is TGTGCCAGCAGTCCCTCGGCAGGGTTGGGCCTCTACGAGCAGTACTTC.

The chain carries TRBV7-9 and TRBJ2-5, with 7 bases aligning to TRBD1. Losses at the gene ends were 2 bases for V and 5 bases for J; bases not matched to a gene: 8. Germline V lookup: CDR1 SEHNR, CDR2 FQNEAQ (reference sequence). The CDR3 runs 15 residues. The CDR3 coding sequence is TGTGCCAGCAGCTTATGGGTAGGGGGCGAGGAGACCCAGTACTTC. It encodes CASSLWVGGEETQYF.